The 30 T cell receptor beta chains below all came from one sample that was sequenced in a study of OX40 agonist ivuxolimab in advanced cancers. Generated by immunoSEQ multiplex PCR, the TCRdb table keeps only in-frame clones and is missing some. The sample has about 57,000 clones, 83% seen once; the top ten hold 3% to 3.5%. The material sequenced was CD4+ or CD8+ T cells sorted from blood, taken in a trial of the OX40 agonist ivuxolimab. The receptors derive from an adult with an advanced solid tumor such as melanoma, head and neck, liver or kidney cancer.

The genes are TRBV7-9 and TRBJ2-1; 8 bases are shared with TRBD2. Germline-derived CDR1 and CDR2 are SEHNR and FQNEAQ (reference sequence). The trim removed 5 bases at V and 8 bases at J, leaving 14 bases unmatched. CDR3 length: 16 residues. CDR3 coding DNA: TGTGCCAGCAGCCCGTACGGCCAGCGGGAGTGGGATGAGCAGTTCTTC. Its protein product is CASSPYGQREWDEQFF.

This chain connects TRBV6-1 to TRBJ2-7, with 7 bases matching TRBD2. The CDR3 contains 18 residues. Germline loops: CDR1 MNHNS, CDR2 SASEGT. V gave up 0 bases and J gave up 0 bases; unmatched junction bases: 11. CDR3 in DNA: TGTGCCAGCAGTGAAGCCGGCGGGGGAAGGGCCCGCTCCTACGAGCAGTACTTC. Encoded protein: CASSEAGGGRARSYEQYF.

The J gene is TRBJ2-7, the V gene TRBV11-2; D uncertain. From germline, CDR1 is SGHAT and CDR2 FQNNGV. This CDR3 comprises 12 residues. Trimming left V 5 bases short and J 7 bases short, with 12 bases between. The CDR3 DNA reads as TGTGCCAGCAGCCCTAGTATGGGGGAGCAGTACTTC. Its protein is CASSPSMGEQYF.

The chain employs TRBV6-4 and TRBJ1-2, with no clear D. V was pared by 5 bases and J by 6 bases, with 25 bases between. The V gene's germline CDR1 is MRHNA and CDR2 SNTAGT. This CDR3 comprises 17 residues. CDR3 in DNA: TGTGCCAGCAGTCTTACGATGGGCTTGGGTGGATCCGATGGCTACACCTTC. This sequence encodes CASSLTMGLGGSDGYTF.

This chain connects TRBV29-1 to TRBJ1-2; D gene uncertain. CDR3 size: 12 residues. V lost 1 base and J 4 bases, leaving 7 bases between the germline ends. Per germline, CDR1 SQVTM and CDR2 ANQGSEA. In DNA, the CDR3 is TGCAGCGTTGAAGCCCGGTTCTATGGCTACACCTTC. Amino acid sequence: CSVEARFYGYTF.

This sequence joins TRBV18 and TRBJ1-4, with D unresolved. Germline CDR1 is KGHSH and CDR2 is LQKENI. V dropped 3 bases and J dropped 6 bases, with 11 bases sitting between them. The CDR3 loop spans 14 amino acids. The CDR3 loop is CASSPRRTDEKLFF. The CDR3 DNA sequence: TGTGCCAGCTCACCGCGCCGGACGGATGAAAAACTGTTTTTT.

The rearrangement joins TRBV18 to TRBJ1-2; D is perhaps TRBD1 (6 bases). Germline V CDR1 and CDR2: KGHSH, LQKENI. Trimming took off 4 bases at V and 2 bases at J, with 8 bases between the two ends. This CDR3 has 13 residues. CDR3 DNA: TGTGCCAGCTCACAAGACAGGAACTATGGCTACACCTTC. Amino acids: CASSQDRNYGYTF.

The J gene is TRBJ1-4, the V gene TRBV9; 7 positions agree with TRBD1. V was pared by 1 base and J by 3 bases, with 3 bases of the junction left unmatched. The V gene's germline CDR1 is SGDLS and CDR2 YYNGEE. This CDR3 contains 15 residues. Here the CDR3 reads CASSVNTGANEKLFF. DNA of the CDR3: TGTGCCAGCAGCGTAAACACAGGGGCTAATGAAAAACTGTTTTTT.

The chain has TRBV19 and TRBJ1-2, with 8 nucleotides matching TRBD1. V shed 5 bases and J 4 bases; nucleotides not matched to a gene: 15. This CDR3 spans 17 amino acids. Germline CDR1 is LNHDA and CDR2 is SQIVND (reference sequence). CDR3 protein: CASSSTSAGTGRYGYTF. The CDR3 DNA sequence: TGTGCCAGTAGTTCTACCTCCGCGGGGACAGGCCGCTATGGCTACACCTTC.

V and J are TRBV27 and TRBJ1-5, with TRBD1 identical over 9 bases. This CDR3 has 16 amino acids. CDR1 MNHEY and CDR2 SMNVEV come from the germline V gene (reference sequence). V lost 1 base and J lost 11; bases outside the gene matches: 12. As DNA, the CDR3 is TGTGCCAGCAGTTTATACTCCGGACAGGGGCGCCTGTCCCAGCATTTT. Its translation: CASSLYSGQGRLSQHF.

This clone occurred once. The gene calls are TRBV7-2 and TRBJ2-7, with D uncertain. V was pared by 5 bases and J by 2 bases, with 4 bases between. Germline lookup yields CDR1 SGHTA and CDR2 FQGNSA. This CDR3 contains 11 residues. The CDR3 DNA follows: TGTGCCAGCAGCCCCGCCTACGAGCAGTACTTC. This encodes CASSPAYEQYF.

The J gene is TRBJ1-4, the V gene TRBV18; D not resolved. Germline V gene data show CDR1 as KGHSH and CDR2 as LQKENI. V was shortened by 6 bases and J by 6 bases, with 17 bases between the two germline ends. The CDR3 covers 15 residues. The CDR3: CASSPNRDLYEKLFF. CDR3 in DNA: TGTGCCAGCTCGCCGAACAGAGACCTATATGAAAAACTGTTTTTT.

This rearrangement joins TRBV6-1 to TRBJ1-2, with 7 bases fitting TRBD1. Losses at the gene ends were 2 bases for V and 9 bases for J; bases not matched to a gene: 6. CDR1 and CDR2 (germline): MNHNS, SASEGT. The CDR3 is made up of 13 amino acids. The CDR3 reads CASSESRGVSYTF. In DNA, the CDR3 is TGTGCCAGCAGTGAAAGCAGGGGGGTTAGCTACACCTTC.

The V call is TRBV6-5, the J call TRBJ2-7, with a tentative D call TRBD2 (6 bases). The length of the CDR3 is 11 residues. V shed 7 bases and J shed 6 bases, with 10 bases lying between them. Looked up from germline, CDR1 is MNHEY and CDR2 is SVGAGI. The CDR3 protein is CASTRGSEQYF. The CDR3 DNA is TGTGCCAGCACTCGGGGGTCCGAGCAGTACTTC.

The chain employs TRBV11-1 and TRBJ2-1, with a tentative D call TRBD2 (5 bases). The CDR3 spans 17 residues. CDR1 and CDR2 (germline): SGHAT, FQDESV (reference sequence). V was trimmed by 2 bases and J by 7 bases, leaving 21 bases between them. The CDR3 is CASSLRGRPGTGNEQFF. CDR3 bases: TGTGCCAGCAGCTTAAGAGGTAGGCCGGGAACCGGTAATGAGCAGTTCTTC.

The rearrangement uses TRBV11-2 and TRBJ2-7; D gene uncertain. The CDR3 covers 14 residues. The V and J ends lost 2 bases and 6 bases respectively, with 14 bases between them. CDR1 SGHAT and CDR2 FQNNGV come from the germline V gene. DNA of the CDR3: TGTGCCAGCAGCTTAAACTCCCTGGCCGCCGAGCAGTACTTC. This translates into CASSLNSLAAEQYF. The variable domain in full, with the rest retrieved from reference TRBV11-2 and TRBJ2-7, is EAGVAQSPRYKIIEKRQSVAFWCNPISGHATLYWYQQILGQGPKLLIQFQNNGVVDDSQLPKDRFSAERLKGVDSTLKIQPAKLEDSAVYLCASSLNSLAAEQYFGPGTRLTVT.

This clone was found once. CDR3 bases: TGCGCCAGCAGCATACAGGGAACGAACACTGAAGCTTTCTTT. Amino acids: CASSIQGTNTEAFF. This rearrangement joins TRBV5-1 to TRBJ1-1; D perhaps matches TRBD1 (6 bases). The CDR3 is 14 residues long. Germline V gives CDR1 SGHRS, CDR2 YFSETQ. Between the trimmed V and J ends, which lost 4 bases and 1 base, there was a span of 11 bases. Combining the CDR3 with reference TRBV5-1 and TRBJ1-1 gives the whole variable domain KAGVTQTPRYLIKTRGQQVTLSCSPISGHRSVSWYQQTPGQGLQFLFEYFSETQRNKGNFPGRFSGRQFSNSRSEMNVSTLELGDSALYLCASSIQGTNTEAFFGQGTRLTVV.

This rearrangement joins TRBV30 to TRBJ2-6; no definite D call. The length of the CDR3 is 15 residues. V was clipped by 2 bases and J by 6 bases, with 14 bases between them. Germline V gene lookup returns CDR1 GTSNPN and CDR2 SVGIG (reference sequence). CDR3 DNA: TGTGCCTGGAGTCGAGCCAGCCAAGCGGCCAACGTCCTGACTTTC. It translates to CAWSRASQAANVLTF.

The rearrangement joins TRBV19 to TRBJ1-5; D gene unclear. Per germline, CDR1 LNHDA and CDR2 SQIVND (reference sequence). CDR3 length equals 15 residues. V lost 5 bases and J 2 bases, leaving 13 bases between the germline ends. CDR3 sequence: CASSLRQRGNQPQHF. DNA for the CDR3: TGTGCCAGTAGTTTACGTCAAAGGGGCAATCAGCCCCAGCATTTT.

The chain employs TRBV9 and TRBJ2-5; 11 bases are a match to TRBD2. The CDR3 runs 16 residues. Trimming cost V 0 bases and J 5 bases; bases outside gene matches: 6. Germline CDR1 is SGDLS and CDR2 is YYNGEE. The CDR3 protein is CASSVGLAGGGETQYF. In nucleotides, the CDR3 is TGTGCCAGCAGCGTAGGTCTAGCGGGAGGCGGGGAGACCCAGTACTTC.

This sequence joins TRBV4-2 and TRBJ1-5, with 10 positions matching TRBD1. Germline values: CDR1 LGHNA, CDR2 YNFKEQ. The CDR3 consists of 15 residues. V trimming: 2 bases; J trimming: 4 bases; junction bases outside the gene matches: 2. CDR3 residues: CASSQQGQGNQPQHF. The CDR3 bases are TGTGCCAGCAGCCAACAGGGACAGGGGAATCAGCCCCAGCATTTT.

The rearrangement joins TRBV2 to TRBJ1-5, with a tentative D call TRBD1 (6 bases). CDR1 is SNHLY and CDR2 is FYNNEI in the germline V gene. Trimming shortened V by 4 bases and J by 11 bases, and 15 bases separated the two germline ends. This CDR3 has 13 residues. The CDR3 is CASSVGGLKAQHF. CDR3 nucleotides: TGTGCCAGCAGTGTAGGGGGGCTCAAGGCCCAGCATTTT.

V is TRBV28 and J is TRBJ2-1; 13 positions agree with TRBD2. CDR1 and CDR2 from the germline V gene are MDHEN and SYDVKM. This CDR3 spans 20 amino acids. V shed 6 bases and J 2 bases; nucleotides not matched to a gene: 16. The CDR3 bases are TGTGCCAGCAGCACCCTATGGAGGACTAGCGGGAGTGGAACCTACAATGAGCAGTTCTTC. It is translated as CASSTLWRTSGSGTYNEQFF. Combining the CDR3 with reference TRBV28 and TRBJ2-1 gives the whole variable domain DVKVTQSSRYLVKRTGEKVFLECVQDMDHENMFWYRQDPGLGLRLIYFSYDVKMKEKGDIPEGYSVSREKKERFSLILESASTNQTSMYLCASSTLWRTSGSGTYNEQFFGPGTRLTVL.

The V and J genes are TRBV6-6 and TRBJ2-4, with D perhaps TRBD1 (6 bases). This CDR3 spans 15 amino acids. V was pared by 5 bases and J by 0 bases, with 11 bases between. Per the germline V gene, CDR1 is MNHNY and CDR2 is SVGAGI (reference sequence). The CDR3 DNA reads as TGTGCCAGCAGTCGACAGGCCCTAGCCAAAAACATTCAGTACTTC. Translated: CASSRQALAKNIQYF.

Only one count was recorded for this clone. The genes are TRBV29-1 and TRBJ2-3; no reliable D call. The CDR3 loop spans 13 amino acids. V gave up 8 bases and J gave up 2 bases, with 14 bases separating them. The germline CDR1 and CDR2 sequences are SQVTM and ANQGSEA. The CDR3 here is CSIGHSSTDTQYF. The CDR3 nucleotides read TGCAGCATAGGGCATTCCTCCACAGATACGCAGTATTTT.

This sequence joins TRBV18 and TRBJ2-7, with 8 bases fitting TRBD1. Germline CDR1 KGHSH, CDR2 LQKENI. Trimming cost V 1 base and J 1 base; bases outside gene matches: 6. CDR3 length: 16 amino acids. CDR3: CASSPLRTGSSYEQYF. In nucleotides, the CDR3 is TGTGCCAGCTCACCACTGAGGACAGGGAGTTCCTACGAGCAGTACTTC.

The chain uses TRBV5-5 and TRBJ2-5, with D maybe TRBD2 (7 bases). The CDR3 is 16 amino acids. Germline CDR1 reads SGHKS; CDR2 reads YYEKEE (reference sequence). V was clipped by 4 bases and J by 7 bases, with 23 bases between them. CDR3 sequence (DNA): TGTGCCAGCAGCACGGGGGGCGTGGCGCCAGGTGGGACCCAGTACTTC. As protein: CASSTGGVAPGGTQYF.

V gene TRBV19 combines with J gene TRBJ1-4; the match to TRBD1 covers 7 bases. This CDR3 spans 14 amino acids. CDR1 is LNHDA, CDR2 SQIVND, per germline (reference sequence). V gave up 4 bases and J gave up 4 bases; unmatched junction bases: 3. The CDR3 region is CASSNGQDNEKLFF. DNA of the CDR3: TGTGCCAGTAGTAACGGACAGGATAATGAAAAACTGTTTTTT.

The chain has TRBV6-5 and TRBJ1-1; D is undetermined. Germline V gene sequence: CDR1 MNHEY, CDR2 SVGAGI. This CDR3 contains 12 residues. V dropped 0 bases and J dropped 8 bases, with 7 bases sitting between them. CDR3 DNA: TGTGCCAGCAGTTACTCGGGCAGCGAAGCTTTCTTT. Residues: CASSYSGSEAFF.

The rearrangement uses TRBV7-7 and TRBJ1-4; 7 positions match TRBD1. This CDR3 spans 14 amino acids. V trimming: 11 bases; J trimming: 8 bases; junction bases outside the gene matches: 14. The germline CDR1 and CDR2 sequences are SSHAT and FNYEAQ (reference sequence). The CDR3 protein is CAVGAGGVGEKLFF. DNA of the CDR3: TGTGCCGTAGGGGCAGGGGGTGTTGGGGAAAAACTGTTTTTT.